This T cell receptor beta chain was retrieved from a study of blood T cell repertoires in COVID-19. Clones were read by immunoSEQ multiplex PCR, and TCRdb kept only the in-frame ones, dropping some. In the table there are approximately 90,000 clones, about nine tenths of which are singletons. With 11 bases clipped from V and 5 bases from J, the junction kept 12 bases outside the gene matches. The CDR3 extends over 14 amino acids. Germline CDR1 MNHEY, CDR2 SVGAGI. This TCR was sampled from a man in his fifties or sixties with COVID-19, enrolled during active disease. Sequences were obtained from peripheral blood. The chain couples TRBV6-5 to TRBJ2-3; 8 nucleotides line up with TRBD1. The CDR3 coding sequence is TGTGCCTCCTACGGCCGACAGGGGATAGATACGCAGTATTTT. Its protein is CASYGRQGIDTQYF.